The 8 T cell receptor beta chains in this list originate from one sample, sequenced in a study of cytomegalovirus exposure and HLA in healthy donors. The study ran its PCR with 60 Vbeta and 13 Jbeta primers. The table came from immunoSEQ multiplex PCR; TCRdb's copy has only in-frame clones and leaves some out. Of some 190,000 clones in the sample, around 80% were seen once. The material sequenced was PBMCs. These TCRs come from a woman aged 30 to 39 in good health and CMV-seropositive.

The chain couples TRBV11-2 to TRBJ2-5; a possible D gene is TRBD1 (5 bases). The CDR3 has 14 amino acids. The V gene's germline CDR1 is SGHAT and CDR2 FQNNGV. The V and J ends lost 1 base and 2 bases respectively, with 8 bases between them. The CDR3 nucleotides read TGTGCCAGCAGCTTAGTGGGGCCACAAGAGACCCAGTACTTC. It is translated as CASSLVGPQETQYF.

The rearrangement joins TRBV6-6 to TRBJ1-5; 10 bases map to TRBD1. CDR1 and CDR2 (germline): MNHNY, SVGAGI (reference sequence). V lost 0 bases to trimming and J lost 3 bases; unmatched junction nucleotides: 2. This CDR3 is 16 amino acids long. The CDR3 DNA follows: TGTGCCAGCAGTTACTCGACAGGGGGCGCCAATCAGCCCCAGCATTTT. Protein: CASSYSTGGANQPQHF.

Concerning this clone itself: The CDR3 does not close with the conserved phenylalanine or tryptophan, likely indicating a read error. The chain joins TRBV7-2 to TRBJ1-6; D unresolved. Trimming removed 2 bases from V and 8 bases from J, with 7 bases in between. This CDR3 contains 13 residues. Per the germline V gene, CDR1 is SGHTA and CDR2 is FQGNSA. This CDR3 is CASSLQAYSPLHL. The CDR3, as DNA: TGTGCCAGCAGCTTACAAGCCTATTCACCCCTCCACCTT.

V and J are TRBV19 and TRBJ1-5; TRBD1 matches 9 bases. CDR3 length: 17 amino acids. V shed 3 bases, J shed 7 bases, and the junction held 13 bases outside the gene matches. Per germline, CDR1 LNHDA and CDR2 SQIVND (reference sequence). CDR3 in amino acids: CASSIRQTGGFTQPQHF. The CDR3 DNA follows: TGTGCCAGTAGTATTCGGCAAACAGGGGGCTTCACCCAGCCCCAGCATTTT.

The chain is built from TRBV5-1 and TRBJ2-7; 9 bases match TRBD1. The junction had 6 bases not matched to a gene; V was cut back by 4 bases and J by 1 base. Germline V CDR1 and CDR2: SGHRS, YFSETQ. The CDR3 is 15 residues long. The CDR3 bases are TGCGCCAGCAGCACCGGGACAGGGACATCCTACGAGCAGTACTTC. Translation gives CASSTGTGTSYEQYF.

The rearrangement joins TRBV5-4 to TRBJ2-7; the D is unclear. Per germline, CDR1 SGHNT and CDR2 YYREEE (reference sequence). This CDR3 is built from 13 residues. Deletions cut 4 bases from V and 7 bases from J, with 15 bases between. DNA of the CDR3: TGTGCCAGCAGCGCAGACACCTATCGAGAGCAGTACTTC. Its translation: CASSADTYREQYF.

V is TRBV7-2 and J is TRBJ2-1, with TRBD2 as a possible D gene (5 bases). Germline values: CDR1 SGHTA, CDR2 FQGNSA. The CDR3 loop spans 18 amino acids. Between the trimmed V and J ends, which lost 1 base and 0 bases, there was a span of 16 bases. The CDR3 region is CASSLVPLDFYSYNEQFF. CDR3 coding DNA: TGTGCCAGCAGCTTAGTACCACTAGACTTCTACTCCTACAATGAGCAGTTCTTC. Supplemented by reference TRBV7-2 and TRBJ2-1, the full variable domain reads GAGVSQSPSNKVTEKGKDVELRCDPISGHTALYWYRQSLGQGLEFLIYFQGNSAPDKSGLPSDRFSAERTGGSVSTLTIQRTQQEDSAVYLCASSLVPLDFYSYNEQFFGPGTRLTVL.

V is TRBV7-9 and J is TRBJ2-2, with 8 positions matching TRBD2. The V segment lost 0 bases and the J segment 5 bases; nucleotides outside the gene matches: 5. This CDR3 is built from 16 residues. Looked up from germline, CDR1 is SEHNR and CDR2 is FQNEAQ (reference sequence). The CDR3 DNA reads TGTGCCAGCAGCTTAGCGGCCGGGGGGGTGACCGGGGAGCTGTTTTTT. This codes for CASSLAAGGVTGELFF.